This passage covers 23 T cell receptor beta chains from one sample sequenced in a study of spatial heterogeneity in lung cancer (dated by TCRdb to between 2018 and 2021). The sample's time point label is to be understood as: blood at routine non-recurrence follow-up after resection. Library method: 5' RACE. Instrument on record: NextSeq 500. TCRdb reran the public reads through fastp at Q25 and MiXCR, keeping productive beta chains. Entries are consolidated by CDR3 protein sequence, retaining the most common genes and DNA. Within this sample are 10,000 to 14,000 distinct CDR3 sequences, with roughly a tenth of them counted one time only. The ten biggest clones cover 30% to 35% of the sample. Sequences were derived from PBMCs, sampled at follow-up. The origin of the receptors is a female donor with early-stage non-small cell lung cancer.

This clonotype showed up many times. The V gene is TRBV28, the J gene TRBJ2-1; 9 bases align to TRBD2. Germline lookup yields CDR1 MDHEN and CDR2 SYDVKM. CDR3 length equals 15 residues. The V and J ends lost 8 bases and 5 bases, in that order; junction bases with no gene match: 10. The CDR3 coding sequence is TGTGCCAGCCGGACCAGGACTAGCGACAACAATGAGCAGTTCTTC. Its protein product is CASRTRTSDNNEQFF.

At least ten counts were recorded for this clonotype. The V gene is TRBV6-2 or TRBV6-3, the J gene TRBJ1-3; D is possibly TRBD1 (6 bases). Germline values: CDR1 MNHEY, CDR2 SVGEGT. V shed 5 bases and J shed 0 bases, with 20 bases lying between them. This CDR3 has 18 residues. The CDR3 loop reads CASSHDPDSDRSGNTIYF. The CDR3 bases are TGTGCCAGCAGTCACGACCCGGACAGCGACCGCTCTGGAAACACCATATATTTT.

This clonotype was counted ten times or more. The genes are TRBV7-9 and TRBJ2-7, with 8 bases that match TRBD2. Germline V gene sequence: CDR1 SEHNR, CDR2 FQNEAQ (reference sequence). The CDR3 is made up of 14 amino acids. With 4 bases clipped from V and 3 bases from J, the junction kept 5 bases outside the gene matches. The DNA of the CDR3 is TGTGCCAGCAGCTCGGGACTAGTAGGCTACGAGCAGTACTTC. This sequence encodes CASSSGLVGYEQYF. The full variable domain, completed using reference TRBV7-9 and TRBJ2-7, is DTGVSQNPRHKITKRGQNVTFRCDPISEHNRLYWYRQTLGQGPEFLTYFQNEAQLEKSRLLSDRFSAERPKGSFSTLEIQRTEQGDSAMYLCASSSGLVGYEQYFGPGTRLTVT.

As regards this clonotype: Its ends do not fully match the called genes, so a read error is possible. The chain employs TRBV19 and TRBJ2-1, with 9 bases identical to TRBD1. The CDR3 covers 14 residues. Germline V gives CDR1 LNHDA, CDR2 SQIVND (reference sequence). CDR3 sequence reads: CASNHRQGGYNEQF. Written as DNA, the CDR3 is TGTGCCAGTAACCACCGACAGGGGGGTTACAATGAGCAGTTC. Variable domain in full (rest from reference TRBV19 and TRBJ2-1): DGGITQSPKYLFRKEGQNVTLSCEQNLNHDAMYWYRQDPGQGLRLIYYSQIVNDFQKGDIAEGYSVSREKKESFPLTVTSAQKNPTAFYLCASNHRQGGYNEQFGPGTRLTVL.

This clonotype was seen ten or more times. The chain links TRBV5-1 to TRBJ2-7, with 8 nucleotides matching TRBD1. The CDR3 totals 14 residues. J gave up 3 bases and V 2 bases, and 4 bases lay outside the gene matches. In germline, CDR1 is SGHRS, CDR2 YFSETQ. The DNA of the CDR3 is TGCGCCAGCAGCTTCCGGGGACAGGACTACGAGCAGTACTTC. Amino acid sequence: CASSFRGQDYEQYF.

This clonotype was counted many times. The rearrangement links TRBV18 to TRBJ2-1; D gene ambiguous. V was trimmed by 1 base and J by 5 bases, leaving 9 bases between them. This CDR3 is 14 amino acids long. CDR1 is KGHSH and CDR2 is LQKENI in the germline V gene. CDR3 sequence reads: CASSPRAQNNEQFF. The CDR3 DNA reads as TGTGCCAGCTCACCACGGGCACAGAACAATGAGCAGTTCTTC.

Many counts were recorded for this clonotype. The chain carries TRBV2 and TRBJ2-3, with 7 bases that match TRBD2. J lost 4 bases, V lost 5 bases, and 9 bases had no gene match. In germline, CDR1 is SNHLY, CDR2 FYNNEI. CDR3 length: 15 amino acids. CDR3 amino acids: CASSPASGDADTQYF. CDR3 bases: TGTGCCAGCAGTCCCGCCAGCGGGGATGCAGATACGCAGTATTTT.

CDR3 in DNA: TGTGCCAGCAGAACGGGACAGGGGCCCTTCACCGGGGAGCTGTTTTTT. Protein: CASRTGQGPFTGELFF. The chain joins TRBV7-6 to TRBJ2-2, with 10 bases fitting TRBD1. The CDR3 sequence is 16 residues long. V dropped 6 bases and J dropped 4; count of bases not matched to a gene: 8. CDR1 is SGHVS and CDR2 is FNYEAQ in the germline V gene.

This clonotype occurred many times. The V and J genes are TRBV20-1 and TRBJ2-1; D gene unclear. The CDR3 length is 11 residues. Trimming shortened V by 6 bases and J by 10 bases, and 13 bases separated the two germline ends. Germline CDR1 and CDR2: DFQATT and SNEGSKA (reference sequence). The CDR3 region is CSATYRREQFF. The CDR3 bases are TGCAGTGCAACTTATAGACGCGAGCAGTTCTTC.

This clonotype was detected ten times or more. The chain carries TRBV10-3 and TRBJ2-4, with 8 positions matching TRBD2. Losses at the gene ends were 0 bases for V and 3 bases for J; bases not matched to a gene: 7. This CDR3 contains 17 residues. The germline V gene encodes CDR1 ENHRY and CDR2 SYGVKD. The CDR3 DNA reads TGTGCCATCAGTGAGTCCGGGAGGGGCGCTGGCAAAAACATTCAGTACTTC. Residues: CAISESGRGAGKNIQYF.

This clonotype has just a few counts. The chain links TRBV5-1 to TRBJ2-7; 9 bases are a match to TRBD2. Germline V gene sequence: CDR1 SGHRS, CDR2 YFSETQ. The CDR3 runs 15 residues. V gave up 1 base and J gave up 5 bases; unmatched junction bases: 7. CDR3 in DNA: TGCGCCAGCAGCTTGATGTCTAGCGGGACGAACGAGCAGTACTTC. As protein: CASSLMSSGTNEQYF.

The chain is built from TRBV6-6 and TRBJ2-7; 12 bases line up with TRBD2. Trimming removed 6 bases from V and 7 bases from J; junction bases left unmatched: 4. Germline values: CDR1 MNHNY, CDR2 SVGAGI (reference sequence). The CDR3 extends over 13 amino acids. The CDR3 sequence: CASRRGLAGEQYV. In DNA, the CDR3 is TGTGCCAGCAGACGGGGACTAGCGGGTGAGCAGTACGTC.

This clonotype was found many times. The V gene is TRBV28, the J gene TRBJ2-5, with D tentatively TRBD1 or TRBD2 (6 bases each). Germline CDR1 MDHEN, CDR2 SYDVKM. V was shortened by 1 base and J by 1 base, with 13 bases between the two germline ends. The CDR3 is made up of 16 amino acids. CDR3 amino acids: CASSLSGAVIQETQYF. CDR3 in DNA: TGTGCCAGCAGTTTATCGGGGGCAGTGATCCAAGAGACCCAGTACTTC.

The sample holds a few counts of this clonotype. V gene TRBV4-1 combines with J gene TRBJ1-4, with D perhaps TRBD1 (5 bases). CDR3 length: 15 amino acids. Germline loops: CDR1 MGHRA, CDR2 YSYEKL. The V end was cut by 4 bases, the J end by 4 bases, with 13 bases between. This CDR3 reads CASSPQQAHNEKLFF. Written as DNA, the CDR3 is TGCGCCAGCAGCCCACAACAGGCACATAATGAAAAACTGTTTTTT.

This clonotype was counted many times. The CDR3 protein is CSAVEEDEQFF. Here the CDR3 DNA reads TGCAGTGCGGTGGAGGAGGATGAGCAGTTCTTC. V gene TRBV20-1 combines with J gene TRBJ2-1, with D possibly matching TRBD2 (5 bases). CDR1 is DFQATT, CDR2 SNEGSKA, per germline (reference sequence). V was shortened by 6 bases and J by 8 bases, with 11 bases between the two germline ends. The CDR3 spans 11 residues.

This clonotype was detected ten times or more. This rearrangement joins TRBV28 to TRBJ1-2; no firm D call. V was pared by 8 bases and J by 1 base, with 11 bases between. The CDR3 is 13 amino acids. CDR1 MDHEN and CDR2 SYDVKM come from the germline V gene. The CDR3 DNA is TGTGCCAGCCAGCAACACATTAACTATGGCTACACCTTC. Its translation: CASQQHINYGYTF.

By sample share, this clonotype is medium-sized. V gene TRBV11-2 combines with J gene TRBJ2-1; D unclear. The V end was cut by 0 bases, the J end by 7 bases, with 7 bases between. Germline CDR1 is SGHAT and CDR2 is FQNNGV. The CDR3 consists of 13 residues. The CDR3 bases are TGTGCCAGCAGCTTAGATCGGCCAAATGAGCAGTTCTTC. This sequence encodes CASSLDRPNEQFF.

This clonotype appeared many times. This rearrangement joins TRBV27 to TRBJ2-1; tentative D call: TRBD2 (6 bases). V was cut by 3 bases and J by 4 bases, with 13 bases left in between. Germline V CDR1 and CDR2: MNHEY, SMNVEV (reference sequence). This CDR3 is 15 amino acids long. The CDR3 DNA sequence: TGTGCCAGCAGTTTGGCTAGCGAAAGTTACAATGAGCAGTTCTTC. It specifies CASSLASESYNEQFF.

This clonotype has at least ten counts. V is TRBV7-2 and J is TRBJ2-7, with D unresolved. Trimming stripped 0 bases from V and 2 bases from J, with 5 bases between. The CDR3 is 13 residues long. CDR1 and CDR2 from the germline V gene are SGHTA and FQGNSA. CDR3 bases: TGTGCCAGCAGCTTAGCCCCAACCTACGAGCAGTACGTC. It translates to CASSLAPTYEQYV.

The chain couples TRBV23-1 to TRBJ2-4, with TRBD2 matching over 7 bases. TRBV23-1 qualifies as an ORF whose function is uncertain. Trimming cost V 0 bases and J 1 base; bases outside gene matches: 3. The CDR3 covers 16 residues. This chain's CDR3 is CASSQSREGAKNIQYF. DNA of the CDR3: TGCGCCAGCAGTCAATCGAGGGAGGGGGCCAAAAACATTCAGTACTTC.

This clonotype was counted many times. The chain is built from TRBV20-1 and TRBJ2-7; D gene uncertain. Germline assignment: CDR1 DFQATT and CDR2 SNEGSKA (reference sequence). The CDR3 is 13 residues long. Trimming stripped 0 bases from V and 2 bases from J, with 8 bases between. The CDR3 DNA reads TGCAGTGCTAGAGATCTCTTGACCTACGAGCAGTACTTC. It is translated as CSARDLLTYEQYF.

This clonotype was seen at least ten times. The V and J genes are TRBV7-2 and TRBJ1-6, with a tentative D call TRBD1 (6 bases). Trimming removed 4 bases from V and 6 bases from J, with 16 bases in between. This CDR3 spans 16 amino acids. The germline V gene has CDR1 SGHTA and CDR2 FQGNSA. CDR3 DNA: TGTGCCAGCAGCTCATCTCAGGGGTATGGTAATTCACCCCTCCACTTT. Translation: CASSSSQGYGNSPLHF.

Ten or more counts support this clonotype. This rearrangement joins TRBV7-3 to TRBJ2-6; 7 bases are a match to TRBD2. Germline V gene lookup returns CDR1 SGHTA and CDR2 FQGTGA. The ends lost 0 bases at V and 2 bases at J; junction bases unmatched: 4. The CDR3 has 17 residues. The CDR3 sequence: CASSLTGAGAGANVLTF. The CDR3 bases are TGTGCCAGCAGCTTAACTGGCGCGGGAGCTGGGGCCAACGTCCTGACTTTC.